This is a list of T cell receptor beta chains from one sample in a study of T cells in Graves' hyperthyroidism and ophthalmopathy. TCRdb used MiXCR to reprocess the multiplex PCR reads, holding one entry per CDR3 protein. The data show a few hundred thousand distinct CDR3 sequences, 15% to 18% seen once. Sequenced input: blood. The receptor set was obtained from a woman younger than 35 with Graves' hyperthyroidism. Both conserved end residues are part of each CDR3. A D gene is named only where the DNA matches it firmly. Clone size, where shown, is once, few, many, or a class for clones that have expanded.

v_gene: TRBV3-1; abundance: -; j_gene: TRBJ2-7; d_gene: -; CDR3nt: TGTGCCAGCAGTCCCACGGGGGGACACACCTACGAGCAGTACTTC; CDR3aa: CASSPTGGHTYEQYF
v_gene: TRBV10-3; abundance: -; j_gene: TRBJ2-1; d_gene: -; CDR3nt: TGTGCCATCACCTCGGGTTCCAATGAGCAGTTCTTC; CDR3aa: CAITSGSNEQFF
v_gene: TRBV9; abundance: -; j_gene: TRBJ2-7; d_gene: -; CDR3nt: TGTGCCAGCAGCGTAAGGGACGGGAGCGCCGAGCAGTACTTC; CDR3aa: CASSVRDGSAEQYF
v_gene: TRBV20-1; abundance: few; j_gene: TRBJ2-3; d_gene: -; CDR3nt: TGCAGCCACGGGGGCCCGGGGGATACGCAGTATTTT; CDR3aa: CSHGGPGDTQYF
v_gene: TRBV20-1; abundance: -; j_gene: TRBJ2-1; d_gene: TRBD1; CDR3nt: TGCAGTGCCGCGGACAGGACGAACAATGAGCAGTTCTTC; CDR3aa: CSAADRTNNEQFF
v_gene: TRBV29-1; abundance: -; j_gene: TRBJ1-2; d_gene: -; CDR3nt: TGCAGCGTTGAAGATTTGGAGGCCGGCTATGGCTACACCTTC; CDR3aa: CSVEDLEAGYGYTF
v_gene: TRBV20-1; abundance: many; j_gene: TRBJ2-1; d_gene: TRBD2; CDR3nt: TGCAGTGCTAGACTGACTAGCGCAAATGAGCAGTTCTTC; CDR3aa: CSARLTSANEQFF
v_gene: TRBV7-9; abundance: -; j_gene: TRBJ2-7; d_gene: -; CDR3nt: TGTGCCAGCAGCTTAGTGGCCATTGGGTACGAGCAGTACTTC; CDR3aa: CASSLVAIGYEQYF
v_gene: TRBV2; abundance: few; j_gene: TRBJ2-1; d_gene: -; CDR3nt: TGTGCCAGTGGCAGGGAAAGCAATGAGCAGTTCTTC; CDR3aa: CASGRESNEQFF
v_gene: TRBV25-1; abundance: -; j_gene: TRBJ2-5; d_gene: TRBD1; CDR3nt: TGTGCCAGCAGTGCGGGACAGTTTTCGGAGACCCAGTACTTC; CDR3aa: CASSAGQFSETQYF
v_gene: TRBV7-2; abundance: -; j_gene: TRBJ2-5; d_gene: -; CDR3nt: TGTGCCAGCAGCCCCCGGACACTCCAGTACTTC; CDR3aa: CASSPRTLQYF
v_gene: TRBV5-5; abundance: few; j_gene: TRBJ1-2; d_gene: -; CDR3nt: TGTGCCAGCAGCTTATCAACGGGGACTCCAGGGGCCTATGGCTACACCTTC; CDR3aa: CASSLSTGTPGAYGYTF
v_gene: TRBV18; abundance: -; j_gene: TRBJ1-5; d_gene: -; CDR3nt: TGTGCCAGCTCACCTACCCGGACACCAGATAGCAATCAGCCCCAGCATTTT; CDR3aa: CASSPTRTPDSNQPQHF
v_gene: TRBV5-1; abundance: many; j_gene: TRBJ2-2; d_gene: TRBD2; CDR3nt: TGCGCCAGCAGCGGCACAACGGGACTAGCGATGAACACCGGGGAGCTGTTTTTT; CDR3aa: CASSGTTGLAMNTGELFF
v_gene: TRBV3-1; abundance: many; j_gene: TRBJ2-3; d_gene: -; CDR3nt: TGTGCCAGCAGCCAAGATTTTGGCTCCTCCACAGATACGCAGTATTTT; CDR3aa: CASSQDFGSSTDTQYF
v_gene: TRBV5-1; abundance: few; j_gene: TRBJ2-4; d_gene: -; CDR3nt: TGCGCCAGCAGCTTGGAGGGCTCCAAAAACATTCAGTACTTC; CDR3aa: CASSLEGSKNIQYF
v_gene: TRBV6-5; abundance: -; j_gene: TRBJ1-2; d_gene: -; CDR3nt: TGTGCCAGCAGTTATTACCGACGGACACCGCCTGGCTACACCTTC; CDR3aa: CASSYYRRTPPGYTF
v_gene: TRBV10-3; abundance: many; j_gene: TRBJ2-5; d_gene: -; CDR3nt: TGTGCCATCGGTTATTACAGTGGGGAGACCCAGTACTTC; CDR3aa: CAIGYYSGETQYF
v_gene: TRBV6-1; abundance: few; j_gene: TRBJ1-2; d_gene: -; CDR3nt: TGTGCCAGCAGAGCTTGGGTCCCGGACATGGGAAACTATGGCTACACCTTC; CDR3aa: CASRAWVPDMGNYGYTF
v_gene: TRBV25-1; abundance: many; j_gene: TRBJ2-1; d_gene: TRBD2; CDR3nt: TGTGCCAGCTTAGCGGGAGGAGGAGGCGATGAGCAGTTCTTC; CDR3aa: CASLAGGGGDEQFF
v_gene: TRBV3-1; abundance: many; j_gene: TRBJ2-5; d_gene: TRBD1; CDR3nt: TGTGCCAGCAGCCTCAACCCGGACAGGGAAGAGACCCAGTACTTC; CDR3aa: CASSLNPDREETQYF
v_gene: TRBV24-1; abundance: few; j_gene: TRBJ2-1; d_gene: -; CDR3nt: TGTGCCACCAGTGTCCTGCGTGGGGAGGGGGATGAGCAGTTCTTC; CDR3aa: CATSVLRGEGDEQFF
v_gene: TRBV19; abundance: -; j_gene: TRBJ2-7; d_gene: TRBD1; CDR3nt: TGTGCCAGTAGTAGGGGACAGCTCTACGAGCAGTACTTC; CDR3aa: CASSRGQLYEQYF
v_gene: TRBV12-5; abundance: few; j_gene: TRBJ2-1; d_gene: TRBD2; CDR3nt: TGTGCTAGTGGTTTGGTAAGCGGGGGGGCGGATGAGCAGTTCTTC; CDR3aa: CASGLVSGGADEQFF
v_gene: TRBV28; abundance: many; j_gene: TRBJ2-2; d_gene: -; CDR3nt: TGTGCCAGCAGTCCCGGGAACAGGGATAGGGAGCTGTTTTTT; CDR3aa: CASSPGNRDRELFF
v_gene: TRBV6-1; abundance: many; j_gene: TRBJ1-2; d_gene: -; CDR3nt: TGTGCCAGCAGTGAAGCAGGGACCTATGGCTACACCTTC; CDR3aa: CASSEAGTYGYTF
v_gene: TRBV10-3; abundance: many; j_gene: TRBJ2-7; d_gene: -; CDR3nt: TGTGCCATCAGTGTGTCCTACGAGCAGTACTTC; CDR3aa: CAISVSYEQYF
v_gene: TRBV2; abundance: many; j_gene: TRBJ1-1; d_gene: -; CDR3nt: TGTGCCAGCAGTGGCGAGGTAGGGGGAACTGAAGCTTTCTTT; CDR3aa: CASSGEVGGTEAFF
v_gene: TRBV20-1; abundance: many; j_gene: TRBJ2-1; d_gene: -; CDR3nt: TGCAGTGCTCACGGGGGAGGGGGCCAACACTCCTACAATGAGCAGTTCTTC; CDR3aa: CSAHGGGGQHSYNEQFF
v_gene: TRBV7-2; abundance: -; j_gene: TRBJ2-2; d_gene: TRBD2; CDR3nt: TGTGCCAGCAGCTGGTCGGAGCGGGGCATGGACACCGGGGAGCTGTTTTTT; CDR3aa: CASSWSERGMDTGELFF
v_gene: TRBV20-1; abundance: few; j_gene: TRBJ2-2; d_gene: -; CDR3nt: TGCAGTGCTAGAGATTTGAGGGAGCCCCGGGAGCTGTTTTTT; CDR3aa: CSARDLREPRELFF
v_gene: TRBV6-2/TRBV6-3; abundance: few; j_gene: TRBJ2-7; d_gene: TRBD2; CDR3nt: TGTGCCAGCAGACCGACTAGCGGGGTGACCTACGAGCAGTACTTC; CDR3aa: CASRPTSGVTYEQYF
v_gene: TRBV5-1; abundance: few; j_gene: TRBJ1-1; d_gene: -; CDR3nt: TGCGCCAGCAGCGGTGGGGGATCGGGGACTGAAGCTTTCTTT; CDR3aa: CASSGGGSGTEAFF
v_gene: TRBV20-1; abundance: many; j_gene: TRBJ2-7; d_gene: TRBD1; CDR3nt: TGCAGTGCCACTACGACAGGGATTTACGAGCAGTACTTC; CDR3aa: CSATTTGIYEQYF
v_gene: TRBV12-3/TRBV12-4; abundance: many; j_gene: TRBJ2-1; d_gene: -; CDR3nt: TGTGCCAGCAGTTCTCGGGTGACTCCCACTGAGCAGTTCTTC; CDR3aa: CASSSRVTPTEQFF
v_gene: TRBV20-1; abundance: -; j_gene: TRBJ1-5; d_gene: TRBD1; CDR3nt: TGCAGTGCTCGACGACAGGGAAAAGGCCAGCCCCAGCATTTT; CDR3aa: CSARRQGKGQPQHF